The clone carrying this T cell receptor beta chain was recorded only once. Germline V gene sequence: CDR1 SGHRS, CDR2 YFSETQ. V lost 0 bases and J lost 4; bases outside the gene matches: 1. The CDR3 is 13 amino acids. The repertoire was sequenced with immunoSEQ multiplex PCR; TCRdb's copy has only in-frame clones and lacks some. Here the sample spans about 44,000 clones, roughly 92% being singletons. This sample is drawn from a study of T cell changes during pregnancy in multiple sclerosis. The TCR comes from a female donor with multiple sclerosis, enrolled in a pregnancy study. Sequencing used CD4+ T cells from peripheral blood mononuclear cells, obtained in the first trimester of pregnancy. The rearrangement links TRBV5-1 to TRBJ2-7; 7 bases agree with TRBD1. The CDR3 protein is CASSLVQGYEQYF. DNA of the CDR3: TGCGCCAGCAGCTTGGTACAGGGGTACGAGCAGTACTTC.